One and the same sample provided the 18 T cell receptor beta chains below, sequenced in a study of CD8 T cells in Susac syndrome. The RNA, roughly 0.5 to 1 ug, was put through reverse transcription using random hexamers. MiXCR was run by TCRdb on the immunoSEQ multiplex PCR reads, yielding one entry per CDR3 protein. Of about 290,000 distinct CDR3 sequences in the sample, about nine tenths were seen once. Sequences were obtained from CD8+ T cells from PBMCs. These receptor sequences come from a human donor with multiple sclerosis.

The V gene is TRBV27, the J gene TRBJ1-6; possible D gene TRBD1, 5 bases. This CDR3 spans 14 amino acids. Per germline, CDR1 MNHEY and CDR2 SMNVEV (reference sequence). Deletions cut 2 bases from V and 9 bases from J, with 11 bases between. The CDR3, as DNA: TGTGCCAGCAGTTTACCAGGGTTTGCTTCACCCCTCCACTTT. It translates to CASSLPGFASPLHF.

The genes are TRBV11-2 and TRBJ2-7; a possible D gene is TRBD2 (6 bases). Trimming cost V 4 bases and J 4 bases, with 17 bases left between them. The length of the CDR3 is 15 residues. The germline V gene encodes CDR1 SGHAT and CDR2 FQNNGV. CDR3 in DNA: TGTGCCAGCAGCTCACTAGCCGCTCCTCCATACGAGCAGTACTTC. Translated, it gives CASSSLAAPPYEQYF.

The chain has TRBV11-2 and TRBJ2-2; D call uncertain. The CDR3 contains 14 residues. Trimming removed 0 bases from V and 6 bases from J, with 8 bases in between. CDR1 is SGHAT and CDR2 is FQNNGV in the germline V gene. Here the CDR3 reads CASSLDTMAGELFF. The CDR3 coding sequence is TGTGCCAGCAGCTTAGATACAATGGCCGGGGAGCTGTTTTTT. Full variable domain (outside the CDR3, taken from reference TRBV11-2 and TRBJ2-2): EAGVAQSPRYKIIEKRQSVAFWCNPISGHATLYWYQQILGQGPKLLIQFQNNGVVDDSQLPKDRFSAERLKGVDSTLKIQPAKLEDSAVYLCASSLDTMAGELFFGEGSRLTVL.

This clonotype showed up just once. The rearrangement joins TRBV5-6 to TRBJ1-1; tentative D call: TRBD1 (6 bases). V shed 3 bases and J shed 0 bases, with 18 bases lying between them. CDR1 and CDR2 from the germline V gene are SGHDT and YYEEEE. The CDR3 has 17 amino acids. The CDR3 coding sequence is TGTGCCAGCAGCTCCCTCGGGGAAGGGGGGCTGAACACTGAAGCTTTCTTT. Translating gives CASSSLGEGGLNTEAFF. Combining the CDR3 with reference TRBV5-6 and TRBJ1-1 gives the whole variable domain DAGVTQSPTHLIKTRGQQVTLRCSPKSGHDTVSWYQQALGQGPQFIFQYYEEEERQRGNFPDRFSGHQFPNYSSELNVNALLLGDSALYLCASSSLGEGGLNTEAFFGQGTRLTVV.

The chain employs TRBV6-2 or TRBV6-3 and TRBJ2-7; 7 positions match TRBD1. The J segment lost 3 bases and the V segment lost 2 bases, leaving 7 bases of the junction unmatched. The CDR3 loop spans 15 amino acids. Germline V gene sequence: CDR1 MNHEY, CDR2 SVGEGT. The CDR3 DNA is TGTGCCAGCAGTTACATGCGGACAGGCCTCTACGAGCAGTACTTC. It is translated as CASSYMRTGLYEQYF.

This clonotype was recorded a few times. The chain is built from TRBV12-3 or TRBV12-4 and TRBJ2-7; the D gene is possibly TRBD2 (5 bases). The CDR3 spans 14 residues. V was cut by 5 bases and J by 1 base, with 12 bases left in between. The CDR3 reads CASSPSGGSYEQYF. In DNA form, the CDR3 reads TGTGCCAGCAGTCCCTCCGGAGGTTCCTACGAGCAGTACTTC.

A single count supports this clonotype. J is TRBJ2-7 and V is TRBV12-3 or TRBV12-4, with 7 bases that match TRBD1. This CDR3 has 16 residues. Losses at the gene ends were 4 bases for V and 2 bases for J; bases not matched to a gene: 11. CDR3 coding DNA: TGTGCCAGCAGTTCCACCGGGACAGCCAAACCCTACGAGCAGTACTTC. This sequence encodes CASSSTGTAKPYEQYF.

The chain has TRBV28 and TRBJ2-7; perhaps TRBD2 as D (5 bases). Trimming cost V 6 bases and J 6 bases, with 33 bases left between them. The V gene's germline CDR1 is MDHEN and CDR2 SYDVKM. The CDR3 extends over 19 amino acids. The CDR3 protein is CASSDPNPLWVARVREQYF. CDR3 coding DNA: TGTGCCAGCAGCGACCCTAACCCCCTCTGGGTAGCGCGGGTGCGCGAGCAGTACTTC. Full variable domain (missing parts from reference TRBV28 and TRBJ2-7): DVKVTQSSRYLVKRTGEKVFLECVQDMDHENMFWYRQDPGLGLRLIYFSYDVKMKEKGDIPEGYSVSREKKERFSLILESASTNQTSMYLCASSDPNPLWVARVREQYFGPGTRLTVT.

The gene calls are TRBV6-1 and TRBJ1-2; D remains ambiguous. CDR3 size: 12 residues. Trimming stripped 11 bases from V and 3 bases from J, with 13 bases between. CDR1 and CDR2 from the germline V gene are MNHNS and SASEGT. The CDR3 nucleotides are TGTGCCGGCGGCCGCCTTTACTATGGCTACACCTTC. Its translation is CAGGRLYYGYTF.

This chain connects TRBV4-2 to TRBJ2-5; D is unclear. Germline V gives CDR1 LGHNA, CDR2 YNFKEQ. Trimming removed 4 bases at V and 1 base at J, with 10 bases between. The CDR3 runs 14 residues. CDR3 in amino acids: CASSRDSLQETQYF. DNA for the CDR3: TGTGCCAGCAGCCGCGACTCGCTCCAAGAGACCCAGTACTTC.

This chain links TRBV28 with TRBJ2-4; 7 nucleotides align to TRBD2. CDR1 MDHEN and CDR2 SYDVKM come from the germline V gene. V lost 5 bases to trimming and J lost 5 bases; unmatched junction nucleotides: 9. CDR3 length: 15 residues. This CDR3 is CASSLQTSWENIQYF. CDR3 nucleotide sequence: TGTGCCAGCAGTCTCCAGACTAGCTGGGAAAACATTCAGTACTTC.

The chain uses TRBV27 and TRBJ2-5; maybe TRBD2 (5 bases). The germline V and J ends were trimmed by 5 bases and 5 bases, with 18 bases remaining between them. CDR3 length equals 15 residues. From germline, CDR1 is MNHEY and CDR2 SMNVEV (reference sequence). CDR3 protein: CASSPNLGLAETQYF. The DNA for the CDR3 is TGTGCCAGCAGTCCCAATCTCGGGCTAGCTGAGACCCAGTACTTC.

The CDR3: CASSLVRAGYGYTF. The CDR3 nucleotides read TGTGCCAGCAGCTTGGTTCGAGCTGGATATGGCTACACCTTC. The chain carries TRBV11-1 and TRBJ1-2; no reliable D call. From germline, CDR1 is SGHAT and CDR2 FQDESV (reference sequence). Trimming shortened V by 3 bases and J by 5 bases, and 13 bases separated the two germline ends. The CDR3 runs to 14 residues. The full variable domain, its missing parts supplied by reference TRBV11-1 and TRBJ1-2, is EAEVAQSPRYKITEKSQAVAFWCDPISGHATLYWYRQILGQGPELLVQFQDESVVDDSQLPKDRFSAERLKGVDSTLKIQPAELGDSAMYLCASSLVRAGYGYTFGSGTRLTVV.

This sequence joins TRBV4-2 and TRBJ2-2, with TRBD1 matching over 8 bases. The CDR3 length is 17 residues. Germline V gene lookup returns CDR1 LGHNA and CDR2 YNFKEQ. V trimming: 4 bases; J trimming: 0 bases; junction bases outside the gene matches: 7. The CDR3 sequence: CASSPLGQDANTGELFF. The DNA for the CDR3 is TGTGCCAGCAGCCCCCTGGGACAGGACGCGAACACCGGGGAGCTGTTTTTT.

The table lists this clonotype with a count of one. This chain connects TRBV24-1 to TRBJ2-5; 12 bases fit TRBD2. Trimming took 6 bases from V and 3 from J; bases not matched to a gene: 10. This CDR3 region has 17 residues. Per germline, CDR1 KGHDR and CDR2 SFDVKD. The CDR3 spells CATSSTSGSVWEETQYF. The CDR3 DNA follows: TGTGCCACCAGTTCGACTAGCGGGAGTGTGTGGGAAGAGACCCAGTACTTC.

This sequence joins TRBV29-1 and TRBJ1-2; tentatively, D is TRBD1 (5 bases). The CDR3 is made up of 15 amino acids. With 6 bases removed from V and 0 bases from J, the gap between germline ends came to 17 bases. CDR1 SQVTM and CDR2 ANQGSEA come from the germline V gene. The CDR3 bases are TGCAGCGTCAGCCCCACTACGGGGGCTAACTATGGCTACACCTTC. This encodes CSVSPTTGANYGYTF. Full variable domain (outside the CDR3, taken from reference TRBV29-1 and TRBJ1-2): SAVISQKPSRDICQRGTSLTIQCQVDSQVTMMFWYRQQPGQSLTLIATANQGSEATYESGFVIDKFPISRPNLTFSTLTVSNMSPEDSSIYLCSVSPTTGANYGYTFGSGTRLTVV.

This rearrangement joins TRBV27 to TRBJ2-7; the D gene is possibly TRBD2 (6 bases). V lost 3 bases and J lost 3, with 12 bases in between. Per the germline V gene, CDR1 is MNHEY and CDR2 is SMNVEV (reference sequence). CDR3 length: 14 residues. In nucleotides, the CDR3 is TGTGCCAGCAGTTTCGGGGGACCAAACTACGAGCAGTACTTC. The encoded protein is CASSFGGPNYEQYF.

This clonotype was counted at least ten times. This chain connects TRBV5-6 to TRBJ2-3; D remains unclear. CDR1 and CDR2 from the germline V gene are SGHDT and YYEEEE. V was pared by 2 bases and J by 3 bases, with 4 bases between. The CDR3 has 12 amino acids. The chain's CDR3 is CASSLSTDTQYF. DNA for the CDR3: TGTGCCAGCAGCTTAAGTACAGATACGCAGTATTTT.